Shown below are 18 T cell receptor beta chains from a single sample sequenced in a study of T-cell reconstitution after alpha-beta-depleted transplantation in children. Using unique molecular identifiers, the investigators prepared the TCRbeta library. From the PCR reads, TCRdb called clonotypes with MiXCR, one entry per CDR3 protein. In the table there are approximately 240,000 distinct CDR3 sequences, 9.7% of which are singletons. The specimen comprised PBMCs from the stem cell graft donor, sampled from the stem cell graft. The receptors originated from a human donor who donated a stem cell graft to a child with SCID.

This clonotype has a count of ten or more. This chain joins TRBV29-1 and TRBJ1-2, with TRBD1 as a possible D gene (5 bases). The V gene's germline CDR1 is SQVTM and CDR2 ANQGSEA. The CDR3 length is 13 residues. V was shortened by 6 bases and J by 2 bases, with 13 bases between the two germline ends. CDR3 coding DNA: TGCAGCGTCCTGGGGGGGATCAACTATGGCTACACCTTC. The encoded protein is CSVLGGINYGYTF.

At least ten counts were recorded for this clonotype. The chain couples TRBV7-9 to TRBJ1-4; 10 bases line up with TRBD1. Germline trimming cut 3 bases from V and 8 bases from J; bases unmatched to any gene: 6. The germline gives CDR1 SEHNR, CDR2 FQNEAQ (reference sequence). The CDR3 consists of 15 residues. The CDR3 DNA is TGTGCCAGCAGCTTGGGAGGACAGGGGGAAGAAAAACTGTTTTTT. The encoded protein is CASSLGGQGEEKLFF.

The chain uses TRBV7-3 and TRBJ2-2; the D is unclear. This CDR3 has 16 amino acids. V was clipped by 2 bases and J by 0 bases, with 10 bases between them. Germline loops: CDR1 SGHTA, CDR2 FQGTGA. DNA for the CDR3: TGTGCCAGCAGCTTAGGTTGGGGATCGAACACCGGGGAGCTGTTTTTT. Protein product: CASSLGWGSNTGELFF.

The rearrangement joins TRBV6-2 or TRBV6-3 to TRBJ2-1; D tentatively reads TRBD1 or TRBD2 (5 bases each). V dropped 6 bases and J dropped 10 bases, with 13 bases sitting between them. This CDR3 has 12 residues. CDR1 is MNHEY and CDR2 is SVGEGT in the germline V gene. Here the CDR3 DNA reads TGTGCCAGCAGCCTTCCCGGGACGGAGCAGTTCTTC. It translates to CASSLPGTEQFF.

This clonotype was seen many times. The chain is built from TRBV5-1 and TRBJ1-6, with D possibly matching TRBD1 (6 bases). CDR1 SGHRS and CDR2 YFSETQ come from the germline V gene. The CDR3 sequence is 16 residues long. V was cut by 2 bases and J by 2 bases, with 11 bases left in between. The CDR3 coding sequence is TGCGCCAGCAGCTTCAGGGGAACAACCTATAATTCACCCCTCCACTTT. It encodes CASSFRGTTYNSPLHF.

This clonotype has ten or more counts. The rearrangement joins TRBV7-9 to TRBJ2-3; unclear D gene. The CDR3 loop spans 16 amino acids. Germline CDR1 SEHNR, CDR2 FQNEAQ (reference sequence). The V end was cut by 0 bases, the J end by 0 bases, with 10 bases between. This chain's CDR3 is CASSLARPSSTDTQYF. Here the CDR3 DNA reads TGTGCCAGCAGCTTAGCTAGGCCGAGTAGCACAGATACGCAGTATTTT.

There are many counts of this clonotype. The CDR3 here is CSASKYPDTGYTF. For the CDR3, the DNA is TGCAGTGCCTCCAAATACCCCGACACAGGCTACACCTTC. V usage is TRBV20-1 and J usage is TRBJ1-2; D not resolved. V shed 6 bases and J shed 8 bases, with 19 bases lying between them. The CDR3 runs 13 residues. Germline V gene lookup returns CDR1 DFQATT and CDR2 SNEGSKA (reference sequence).

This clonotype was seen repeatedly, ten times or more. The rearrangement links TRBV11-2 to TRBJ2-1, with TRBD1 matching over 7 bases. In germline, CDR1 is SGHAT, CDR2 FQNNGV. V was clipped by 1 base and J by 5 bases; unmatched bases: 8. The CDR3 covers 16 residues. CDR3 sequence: CASSLARQGFHNEQFF. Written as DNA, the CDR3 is TGTGCCAGCAGCTTAGCCCGACAGGGTTTCCACAATGAGCAGTTCTTC.

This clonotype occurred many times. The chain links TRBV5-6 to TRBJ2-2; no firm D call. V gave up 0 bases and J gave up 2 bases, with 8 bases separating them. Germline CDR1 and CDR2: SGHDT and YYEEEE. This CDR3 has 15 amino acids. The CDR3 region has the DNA TGTGCCAGCAGCTTGGCCAGTATTAACACCGGGGAGCTGTTTTTT. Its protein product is CASSLASINTGELFF.

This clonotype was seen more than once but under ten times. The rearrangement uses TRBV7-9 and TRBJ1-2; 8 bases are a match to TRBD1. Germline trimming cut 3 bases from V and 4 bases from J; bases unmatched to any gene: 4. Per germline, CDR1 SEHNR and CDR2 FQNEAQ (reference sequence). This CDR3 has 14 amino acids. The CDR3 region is CASSFGTGSYGYTF. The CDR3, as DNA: TGTGCCAGCAGCTTCGGGACAGGTTCCTATGGCTACACCTTC.

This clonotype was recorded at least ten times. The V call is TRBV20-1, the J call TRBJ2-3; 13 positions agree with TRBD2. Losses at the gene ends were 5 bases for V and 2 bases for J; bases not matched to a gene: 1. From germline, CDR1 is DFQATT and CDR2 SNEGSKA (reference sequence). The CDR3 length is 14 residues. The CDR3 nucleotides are TGCAGTGCTGGACTAGCGGGGGACACAGATACGCAGTATTTT. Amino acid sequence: CSAGLAGDTDTQYF.

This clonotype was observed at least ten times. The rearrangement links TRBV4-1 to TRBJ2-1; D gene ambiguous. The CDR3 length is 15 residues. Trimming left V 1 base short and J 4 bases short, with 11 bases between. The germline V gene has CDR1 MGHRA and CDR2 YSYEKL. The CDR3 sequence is CASSQGPGEYNEQFF. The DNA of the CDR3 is TGCGCCAGCAGCCAAGGACCCGGAGAATACAATGAGCAGTTCTTC.

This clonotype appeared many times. This CDR3 reads CASSLAVSAYEQYF. The CDR3 DNA sequence: TGCGCCAGCAGCTTGGCCGTCAGCGCCTACGAGCAGTACTTC. This chain connects TRBV5-1 to TRBJ2-7; D gene uncertain. CDR3 length equals 14 residues. V lost 0 bases to trimming and J lost 2 bases, with 9 bases between them. Per the germline V gene, CDR1 is SGHRS and CDR2 is YFSETQ.

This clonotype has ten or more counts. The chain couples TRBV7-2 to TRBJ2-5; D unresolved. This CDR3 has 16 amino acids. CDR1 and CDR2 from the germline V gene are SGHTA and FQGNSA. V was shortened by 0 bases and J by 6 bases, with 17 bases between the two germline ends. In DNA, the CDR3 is TGTGCCAGCAGCTTAGCGATCAGGCAGATGTCGCAGACCCAGTACTTC. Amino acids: CASSLAIRQMSQTQYF.

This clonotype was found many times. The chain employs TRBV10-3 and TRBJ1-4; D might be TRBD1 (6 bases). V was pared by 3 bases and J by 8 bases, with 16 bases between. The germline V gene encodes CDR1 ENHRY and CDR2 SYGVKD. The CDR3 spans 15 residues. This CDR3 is CAISDPGDTGEKLFF. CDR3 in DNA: TGTGCCATCAGTGATCCGGGGGACACTGGGGAAAAACTGTTTTTT.

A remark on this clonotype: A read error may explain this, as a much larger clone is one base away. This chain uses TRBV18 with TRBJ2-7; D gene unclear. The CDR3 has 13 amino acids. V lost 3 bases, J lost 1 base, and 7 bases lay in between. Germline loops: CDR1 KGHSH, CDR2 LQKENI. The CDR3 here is CASSPQKSYEQYF. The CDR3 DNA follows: TGTGCCAGCTCACCCCAGAAGTCCTACGAGCAGTACTTC.

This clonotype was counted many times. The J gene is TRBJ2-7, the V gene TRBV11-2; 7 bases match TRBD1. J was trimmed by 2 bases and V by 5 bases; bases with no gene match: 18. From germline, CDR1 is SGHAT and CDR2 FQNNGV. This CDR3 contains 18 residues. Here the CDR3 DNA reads TGTGCCAGCAGCCCCGGACCCCGAGGGGGCCCGGGCCCCTACGAGCAGTACTTC. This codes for CASSPGPRGGPGPYEQYF.

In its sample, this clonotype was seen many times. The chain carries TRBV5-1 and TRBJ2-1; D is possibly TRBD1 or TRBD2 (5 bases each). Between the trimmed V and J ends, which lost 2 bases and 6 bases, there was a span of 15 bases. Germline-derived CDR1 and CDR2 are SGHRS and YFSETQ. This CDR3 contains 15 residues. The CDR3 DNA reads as TGCGCCAGCAGCTTAAGGCGGACTCAGGGCAATGAGCAGTTCTTC. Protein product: CASSLRRTQGNEQFF. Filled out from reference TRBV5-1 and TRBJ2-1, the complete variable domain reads KAGVTQTPRYLIKTRGQQVTLSCSPISGHRSVSWYQQTPGQGLQFLFEYFSETQRNKGNFPGRFSGRQFSNSRSEMNVSTLELGDSALYLCASSLRRTQGNEQFFGPGTRLTVL.